This paragraph reports one T cell receptor beta chain. No cognate antigen has been identified for it. No base qualities exist here, and no much larger clone lies one base off it. This specimen's treatment or condition label, interpreted: in vitro stimulation with specific CMV peptide epitopes to enrich CMV-specific T cells. Sequencing took place on an Illumina HiSeq 1500. TCRdb cleaned the public reads at Q25 with fastp, built clones with MiXCR and kept in-frame beta chains. Entries are consolidated by CDR3 protein sequence, retaining the most common genes and DNA. This sample holds nearly 700,000 distinct CDR3 sequences; around 30% were observed only once. The ten largest clones represent 15% to 20% of the sample. The data were taken from a study of T cell repertoires in cytomegalovirus infection (dated by TCRdb to the late 2010s). In the study overall: The peptide stimulations were aimed at well-studied HLA-B-restricted epitopes as well as recently identified HLA-C-restricted CMV epitopes, whose presentation resists viral immunomodulation. The HLA type of each donor mattered for the analysis, because public TCR beta signatures pointed to carriage of CMV infection along with the matching HLA type. What the study reported, not specific to this receptor: In the ex vivo response, HLA-C-restricted CMV-specific TCR beta clonotypes were dominant, and in two of eight donors the single most frequent clonotype came from this HLA-C-restricted group. Cumulative frequency of public TCR beta family members discriminated carriers of CMV infection plus the relevant HLA type in this cohort and an independent roughly 320-donor cohort.

V and J are truncated by 3 bases and 0 bases respectively, leaving an intervening sequence of 15 bases. From the cysteine through the phenylalanine, the CDR3 covers 17 amino acids. Solely the CDR3 DNA is kept, with 51 bases framed from the first base. The chain couples TRBV12-3 or TRBV12-4 to TRBJ2-4, with no D gene named confidently. The sample here was cultured PBMCs, taken from culture after CMV antigen stimulation. This receptor was obtained from a human donor in good health (CMV status not recorded). Some clones in this sample may be carry-over from other donors' samples. The DNA is as follows: TGTGCCAGCAGTTTTCGAGTAGGGCAGCTAGCCAAAAACATTCAGTACTTC. This codes for CASSFRVGQLAKNIQYF.